This T cell receptor beta chain was sequenced in a study of CD8+ T cells in alopecia areata. Points from the study as a whole: Normal-skin resident alphabeta T cells also appear among scalp sample sequences.

Trimming stripped 2 bases from V and 5 bases from J, with 12 bases between. This CDR3 region has 14 residues. CDR1 and CDR2 from the germline V gene are SGHAT and FQNNGV. Concerning this clone: What it recognizes is unknown.

Extraction and reverse transcription of RNA yielded cDNA as the sequencing template. Assay used: immunoSEQ multiplex PCR; TCRdb lists only in-frame clones, some missing. This sample carries about 250,000 clones, 67% of them seen once, and the ten largest clones take around 1.2%. This rearrangement joins TRBV11-2 to TRBJ1-2; D may be TRBD1 (5 bases). The sample consisted of CD4+ T cells sorted from blood, taken at week 0. This receptor was obtained from a human donor with alopecia areata. The CDR3 spells CASSLRPGGYGYTF. The CDR3 bases are TGTGCCAGCAGCTTAAGGCCGGGGGGGTATGGCTACACCTTC.